A single sample gave rise to the 20 T cell receptor beta chains below, sequenced in a study of human T cells and chemical hapten exposure. Time point in this sample: patch test 3, about 24 weeks after DPC sensitization. Treatment specified: therapeutic diphenylcyclopropenone sensitization with weekly scalp DPC. In TCRdb, the RACE reads were re-called with MiXCR into one record per CDR3 protein. Among under 130,000 distinct CDR3 sequences listed, 30% to 35% were seen once. Sequences were derived from whole blood, sampled in connection with sensitization to the hapten diphenylcyclopropenone (DPC). The receptors were sampled from a man aged 35-49 years with alopecia areata. Some clones in this sample may be carry-over from other donors' samples.

DNA of the CDR3: TGTGCCACCAGCAGATCGGCTAGCGGGGCCAGCACAGATACGCAGTATTTT. This translates into CATSRSASGASTDTQYF. This sequence joins TRBV15 and TRBJ2-3; 9 bases fit TRBD2. The CDR3 is 17 amino acids. CDR1 is LNHNV and CDR2 is YYDKDF in the germline V gene (reference sequence). V trimming: 2 bases; J trimming: 0 bases; junction bases outside the gene matches: 6.

The chain links TRBV7-2 to TRBJ2-2, with D tentatively TRBD1 or TRBD2 (5 bases each). Germline V gene sequence: CDR1 SGHTA, CDR2 FQGNSA. The V end was cut by 5 bases, the J end by 5 bases, with 12 bases between. CDR3 length: 14 amino acids. CDR3 region: CASSPLGGTGELFF. The CDR3 DNA reads TGTGCCAGCAGCCCCCTTGGGGGTACCGGGGAGCTGTTTTTT.

The rearrangement links TRBV20-1 to TRBJ2-1; D is possibly TRBD2 (5 bases). CDR3 size: 15 residues. Trimming removed 1 base at V and 4 bases at J, with 14 bases between. Germline CDR1 is DFQATT and CDR2 is SNEGSKA (reference sequence). The CDR3 DNA follows: TGCAGTGCTAGAGTGTCGGGGATCCGATACAATGAGCAGTTCTTC. This codes for CSARVSGIRYNEQFF.

On this clonotype itself: One junction end does not reproduce the germline sequence, and a read error may be involved. This chain uses TRBV12-3 or TRBV12-4 with TRBJ2-3, with 7 bases identical to TRBD2. The CDR3 is made up of 13 amino acids. Here the CDR3 reads CASSPTSTDMQYF. The DNA for the CDR3 is TGTGCCAGCAGTCCGACTAGCACAGATATGCAGTATTTT.

The sample holds a few counts of this clonotype. The chain combines TRBV12-3 or TRBV12-4 with TRBJ1-6, with D unresolved. This CDR3 is 16 amino acids long. V lost 6 bases and J 0 bases, leaving 12 bases between the germline ends. CDR3 in amino acids: CASSARRSSYNSPLHF. Written as DNA, the CDR3 is TGTGCCAGCAGCGCAAGAAGGAGCTCCTATAATTCACCCCTCCACTTT.

J is TRBJ1-5 and V is TRBV28; the D is unclear. CDR1 MDHEN and CDR2 SYDVKM come from the germline V gene. The CDR3 has 12 residues. The germline V and J ends were trimmed by 8 bases and 0 bases, with 5 bases remaining between them. Here the CDR3 reads CASQISNQPQHF. In DNA, the CDR3 is TGTGCCAGCCAGATTAGCAATCAGCCCCAGCATTTT.

Written as DNA, the CDR3 is TGTGCCAGCAGAACGACAAGTAGCAATCAGCCCCAGCATTTT. Amino acid sequence: CASRTTSSNQPQHF. The rearrangement links TRBV6-1 to TRBJ1-5, with unresolved D. The CDR3 is made up of 14 amino acids. Looked up from germline, CDR1 is MNHNS and CDR2 is SASEGT. The V gene lost 6 bases and the J gene lost 0 bases, with 9 bases spanning the gap.

In its sample, this clonotype was seen a few times. This chain uses TRBV6-2 or TRBV6-3 with TRBJ1-5, with TRBD1 matching over 7 bases. The CDR3 extends over 15 amino acids. With V trimmed by 2 bases and J by 2 bases, 3 bases remained unmatched. The germline V gene encodes CDR1 MNHEY and CDR2 SVGEGT. The CDR3 loop is CASSYRGQGNQPQHF. Here the CDR3 DNA reads TGTGCCAGCAGTTACCGCGGACAGGGCAATCAGCCCCAGCATTTT.

The chain couples TRBV6-5 to TRBJ1-5; 8 bases agree with TRBD1. The trim removed 5 bases at V and 5 bases at J, leaving 8 bases unmatched. This CDR3 comprises 15 residues. Germline V gene data show CDR1 as MNHEY and CDR2 as SVGAGI. CDR3 sequence (DNA): TGTGCCAGCAGTCTCCGGACAGGGTCAGATCAGCCCCAGCATTTT. Protein: CASSLRTGSDQPQHF.

The CDR3 protein is CASSQELNEQFF. DNA for the CDR3: TGTGCCAGCAGCCAAGAGCTCAATGAGCAGTTCTTC. V and J are TRBV4-2 and TRBJ2-1, with no clear D. Germline V lookup: CDR1 LGHNA, CDR2 YNFKEQ. With 0 bases removed from V and 6 bases from J, the gap between germline ends came to 3 bases. This CDR3 is 12 amino acids long.

This clonotype came up a few times. The chain joins TRBV20-1 to TRBJ2-2, with D unclear. The CDR3 sequence is 12 residues long. Germline V gives CDR1 DFQATT, CDR2 SNEGSKA (reference sequence). The V end was cut by 5 bases, the J end by 3 bases, with 7 bases between. CDR3 nucleotide sequence: TGCAGTGCTGATGTGGACACCGGGGAGCTGTTTTTT. It is translated as CSADVDTGELFF.

This clonotype has only a few counts. This chain connects TRBV12-3 or TRBV12-4 to TRBJ2-1; 8 bases are a match to TRBD2. The CDR3 runs 16 residues. Losses at the gene ends were 4 bases for V and 4 bases for J; bases not matched to a gene: 9. The CDR3 bases are TGTGCCAGCAGTTCACTGGGTAGCGGGACGTACAATGAGCAGTTCTTC. This sequence encodes CASSSLGSGTYNEQFF.

The rearrangement uses TRBV3-1 and TRBJ2-5; possible D gene TRBD1, 5 bases. V was shortened by 0 bases and J by 4 bases, with 18 bases between the two germline ends. The CDR3 runs 17 residues. Germline CDR1 LGHDT, CDR2 YNNKEL (reference sequence). The CDR3 region is CASSQDPDTGWGETQYF. As DNA, the CDR3 is TGTGCCAGCAGCCAAGATCCGGACACGGGTTGGGGAGAGACCCAGTACTTC.

CDR3 in amino acids: CASSISAGDTIYNEQFF. The CDR3 coding sequence is TGTGCCAGTAGTATTAGTGCGGGGGACACAATTTACAATGAGCAGTTCTTC. The chain carries TRBV19 and TRBJ2-1, with D maybe TRBD2 (7 bases). The CDR3 has 17 amino acids. Deletions cut 3 bases from V and 4 bases from J, with 19 bases between. Looked up from germline, CDR1 is LNHDA and CDR2 is SQIVND (reference sequence).

V and J are TRBV5-4 and TRBJ1-2; 9 bases are a match to TRBD1. CDR1 and CDR2 from the germline V gene are SGHNT and YYREEE (reference sequence). The CDR3 extends over 15 amino acids. Germline trimming cut 4 bases from V and 6 bases from J; bases unmatched to any gene: 10. CDR3 sequence (DNA): TGTGCCAGCAGCGTGAGAGGGACAGGGAAGGATGGCTACACCTTC. It is translated as CASSVRGTGKDGYTF.

This chain joins TRBV6-6 and TRBJ1-2; D is perhaps TRBD1 (5 bases). There are 13 residues in the CDR3. V dropped 5 bases and J dropped 3 bases, with 10 bases sitting between them. Germline V gene sequence: CDR1 MNHNY, CDR2 SVGAGI (reference sequence). The CDR3 DNA reads TGTGCCAGCAGTCCCCAGGGCCACTATGGCTACACCTTC. It translates to CASSPQGHYGYTF.

V gene TRBV29-1 combines with J gene TRBJ2-5; TRBD1 matches at 7 bases. This CDR3 region has 12 residues. J lost 3 bases, V lost 7 bases, and 5 bases had no gene match. CDR1 is SQVTM and CDR2 is ANQGSEA in the germline V gene. The CDR3 spells CSGTGVEETQYF. CDR3 in DNA: TGCAGCGGCACAGGGGTGGAAGAGACCCAGTACTTC. Combining the CDR3 with reference TRBV29-1 and TRBJ2-5 gives the whole variable domain SAVISQKPSRDICQRGTSLTIQCQVDSQVTMMFWYRQQPGQSLTLIATANQGSEATYESGFVIDKFPISRPNLTFSTLTVSNMSPEDSSIYLCSGTGVEETQYFGPGTRLLVL.

The CDR3 loop is CASRPGGRSGANVLTF. In DNA, the CDR3 is TGTGCCAGCAGGCCCGGAGGCAGGTCCGGGGCCAACGTCCTGACTTTC. The chain joins TRBV6-2 or TRBV6-3 to TRBJ2-6; perhaps TRBD2 as D (5 bases). The germline V and J ends were trimmed by 6 bases and 4 bases, with 16 bases remaining between them. Germline assignment: CDR1 MNHEY and CDR2 SVGEGT. The CDR3 sequence is 16 residues long.

This chain uses TRBV12-3 or TRBV12-4 with TRBJ2-7; no definite D call. V was pared by 0 bases and J by 4 bases, with 7 bases between. The CDR3 is 13 residues long. For the CDR3, the DNA is TGTGCCAGCAGTTTAGCCACCGGGTACGAGCAGTACTTC. This translates into CASSLATGYEQYF.

The chain joins TRBV20-1 to TRBJ2-3, with a weak D call TRBD2 (5 bases). Germline V CDR1 and CDR2: DFQATT, SNEGSKA (reference sequence). This CDR3 has 13 amino acids. The CDR3 loop reads CAAGSGFTDTQYF. DNA for the CDR3: TGCGCGGCGGGCAGCGGCTTCACAGATACGCAGTATTTT.